The 23 T cell receptor beta chains below come from one sample, sequenced in a study of blood T cells in healthy people across ages (dated by TCRdb to the mid-2010s). The library came from 5' RACE. A second PCR of about 6 to 11 cycles was performed with a sample-barcoded 5' primer and a J-beta primer mix. TCRdb applied fastp at Q25 and MiXCR to the public reads, then kept only in-frame beta chains. Rows with a matching CDR3 protein are joined into one entry that keeps the most common DNA and genes. A total of some 1.8 million distinct CDR3 sequences appear in this sample, approximately 39% of them only once. Jointly, the top ten make up roughly 24% of the sample. Source material: blood. The receptors stem from a human donor in good health.

The chain carries TRBV5-1 and TRBJ2-7, with 9 bases lining up with TRBD2. The CDR3 has 15 amino acids. Germline CDR1 reads SGHRS; CDR2 reads YFSETQ. The V gene end was trimmed by 0 bases and the J gene end by 3 bases; junction bases not matched to a gene: 4. In nucleotides, the CDR3 is TGCGCCAGCAGCTTGGTAGTTAGCGGGAGCTACGAGCAGTACTTC. Amino acids: CASSLVVSGSYEQYF.

This clonotype appeared once. The chain uses TRBV7-9 and TRBJ2-5; 7 nucleotides align to TRBD1. Germline V lookup: CDR1 SEHNR, CDR2 FQNEAQ (reference sequence). The CDR3 has 13 residues. J lost 9 bases, V lost 6 bases, and 10 bases had no gene match. The CDR3 region has the DNA TGTGCCAGCAGTTACGGAACGACAGGGCCCCAGTACTTC. Translation: CASSYGTTGPQYF. Complete variable domain (other parts from reference TRBV7-9 and TRBJ2-5): DTGVSQNPRHKITKRGQNVTFRCDPISEHNRLYWYRQTLGQGPEFLTYFQNEAQLEKSRLLSDRFSAERPKGSFSTLEIQRTEQGDSAMYLCASSYGTTGPQYFGPGTRLLVL.

The CDR3 coding sequence is TGTGCCAGCAGTTACTTCGAGGGGGCGGCTGGGGCCAACGTCCTGACTTTC. It is translated as CASSYFEGAAGANVLTF. The V call is TRBV6-5, the J call TRBJ2-6; 7 positions agree with TRBD1. Looked up from germline, CDR1 is MNHEY and CDR2 is SVGAGI. V lost 1 base and J lost 2; bases outside the gene matches: 5. The length of the CDR3 is 17 residues.

This clonotype was counted only a few times. The CDR3 here is CASSVGTHSYEQYF. CDR3 nucleotide sequence: TGTGCCAGCAGTGTGGGGACGCACTCCTACGAGCAGTACTTC. The chain couples TRBV6-1 to TRBJ2-7; D may be TRBD1 or TRBD2 (5 bases each). The CDR3 sequence is 14 residues long. V lost 4 bases and J lost 0, with 10 bases in between. Germline V lookup: CDR1 MNHNS, CDR2 SASEGT.

This chain connects TRBV21-1 to TRBJ1-2; the table calls TRBD1, which could not be checked here. TRBV21-1 is marked as a pseudogene. This CDR3 region has 13 residues. CDR3 sequence reads: CASSTSRDYGYTF. Written as DNA, the CDR3 is TGTGCCAGCAGCACCTCCCGGGACTATGGCTACACCTTC.

The CDR3 is CASTGGTPNEQFF. CDR3 bases: TGTGCCAGTACAGGGGGAACCCCTAATGAGCAGTTCTTC. This chain joins TRBV12-3 or TRBV12-4 and TRBJ2-1; 8 positions match TRBD1. Germline trimming cut 9 bases from V and 7 bases from J; bases unmatched to any gene: 8. The CDR3 is 13 residues long.

The CDR3: CASSPVGLAGVSGDTQYF. The CDR3 DNA reads TGCGCCAGCAGCCCTGTGGGCCTAGCGGGGGTGTCGGGGGATACGCAGTATTTT. This chain connects TRBV4-1 to TRBJ2-3, with 10 nucleotides matching TRBD2. This CDR3 is 18 amino acids long. V shed 4 bases, J shed 6 bases, and the junction held 16 bases outside the gene matches. Germline V gene lookup returns CDR1 MGHRA and CDR2 YSYEKL.

This clonotype showed up many times. Relative to the germline gene, one junction end is altered; a read error may explain this. V gene TRBV7-3 combines with J gene TRBJ2-3, with 9 bases lining up with TRBD2. Germline assignment: CDR1 SGHTA and CDR2 FQGTGA. CDR3 length: 14 residues. The CDR3 DNA is TGCGCCAGCAGCCCAGCGGGGGGTACAGATACGCAGTATTTT. Protein sequence: CASSPAGGTDTQYF.

The rearrangement links TRBV10-3 to TRBJ2-1, with a tentative D call TRBD2 (6 bases). The CDR3 loop spans 17 amino acids. CDR1 and CDR2 from the germline V gene are ENHRY and SYGVKD. V dropped 3 bases and J dropped 4 bases, with 19 bases sitting between them. The CDR3 loop is CAISDPKRAGPYNEQFF. The CDR3 DNA reads TGTGCCATCAGTGACCCCAAGCGAGCGGGCCCTTACAATGAGCAGTTCTTC.

The chain links TRBV29-1 to TRBJ1-1; D unresolved. This CDR3 region has 12 residues. The germline V gene encodes CDR1 SQVTM and CDR2 ANQGSEA. Deletions cut 2 bases from V and 5 bases from J, with 9 bases between. CDR3 protein: CSVETGRTEAFF. The CDR3 DNA is TGCAGCGTTGAAACCGGGAGAACTGAAGCTTTCTTT.

The V gene is TRBV12-3 or TRBV12-4, the J gene TRBJ1-4, with D unclear. V lost 5 bases to trimming and J lost 8 bases, with 15 bases between them. The CDR3 has 14 residues. CDR3 DNA: TGTGCCAGCAGTCCCCACCGGGTAGACGAAAAACTGTTTTTT. This codes for CASSPHRVDEKLFF.

The chain uses TRBV7-2 and TRBJ2-1; 8 bases align to TRBD1. CDR1 and CDR2 (germline): SGHTA, FQGNSA. The V segment lost 2 bases and the J segment 10 bases; nucleotides outside the gene matches: 10. The CDR3 extends over 15 amino acids. In DNA form, the CDR3 reads TGTGCCAGCAGCTTACAGGGGGCGTCCCAGGGGGAGCAGTTCTTC. Protein: CASSLQGASQGEQFF.

The rearrangement joins TRBV2 to TRBJ1-2; D remains unclear. Looked up from germline, CDR1 is SNHLY and CDR2 is FYNNEI. Trimming cost V 7 bases and J 1 base, with 10 bases left between them. CDR3 length equals 13 residues. The DNA of the CDR3 is TGTGCCAGCAAGGCGGAAAATAACTATGGCTACACCTTC. Amino acid sequence: CASKAENNYGYTF.

The J gene is TRBJ2-3, the V gene TRBV5-1; the D gene is possibly TRBD2 (5 bases). This CDR3 has 15 amino acids. With 7 bases removed from V and 1 base from J, the gap between germline ends came to 16 bases. Germline V gene data show CDR1 as SGHRS and CDR2 as YFSETQ. CDR3 bases: TGCGCCAGCCTCCGAAACGGGGATCGCACAGATACGCAGTATTTT. Translation gives CASLRNGDRTDTQYF.

The chain combines TRBV5-1 with TRBJ2-2; D is unresolved. V gave up 0 bases and J gave up 3 bases, with 18 bases separating them. Germline-derived CDR1 and CDR2 are SGHRS and YFSETQ. The CDR3 is made up of 18 amino acids. The CDR3 loop is CASSLGALLHTYTGELFF. CDR3 coding DNA: TGCGCCAGCAGCTTGGGGGCCCTCCTCCACACTTACACCGGGGAGCTGTTTTTT. The variable domain in full, completed from reference TRBV5-1 and TRBJ2-2, reads KAGVTQTPRYLIKTRGQQVTLSCSPISGHRSVSWYQQTPGQGLQFLFEYFSETQRNKGNFPGRFSGRQFSNSRSEMNVSTLELGDSALYLCASSLGALLHTYTGELFFGEGSRLTVL.

The chain uses TRBV20-1 and TRBJ1-4; TRBD1 is a possible D gene (6 bases). Germline CDR1 and CDR2: DFQATT and SNEGSKA (reference sequence). Trimming cost V 3 bases and J 5 bases, with 10 bases left between them. The CDR3 sequence is 13 residues long. The CDR3 loop reads CSASTGANEKLFF. CDR3 coding DNA: TGCAGTGCTAGCACGGGGGCAAATGAAAAACTGTTTTTT.

The sample holds a few counts of this clonotype. The chain has TRBV12-3 or TRBV12-4 and TRBJ2-7; 8 nucleotides match TRBD1. V lost 6 bases to trimming and J lost 4 bases; unmatched junction nucleotides: 11. The CDR3 loop spans 15 amino acids. The CDR3 here is CASSPRTGRLYEQYF. The CDR3 nucleotides are TGTGCCAGCAGCCCCAGGACAGGGAGGCTATACGAGCAGTACTTC.

The rearrangement joins TRBV29-1 to TRBJ1-1; D is undetermined. The V and J ends lost 4 bases and 2 bases respectively, with 11 bases between them. The CDR3 has 13 amino acids. Germline loops: CDR1 SQVTM, CDR2 ANQGSEA. The CDR3 nucleotides read TGCAGCGTTGCCGGACGACACAACACTGAAGCTTTCTTT. Its protein is CSVAGRHNTEAFF.

This clonotype was counted only a few times. This rearrangement joins TRBV4-3 to TRBJ2-7, with TRBD1 matching 9 bases. With V trimmed by 4 bases and J by 6 bases, 7 bases remained unmatched. Germline loops: CDR1 LGHNA, CDR2 YSLEER. The CDR3 is 14 amino acids. CDR3 amino acids: CASSRGQGSTEQYF. In DNA form, the CDR3 reads TGCGCCAGCAGCCGGGGACAGGGAAGCACCGAGCAGTACTTC.

There are a few counts of this clonotype. This chain connects TRBV20-1 to TRBJ2-1, with D perhaps TRBD1 or TRBD2 (5 bases each). Trimming removed 8 bases at V and 0 bases at J, with 11 bases between. The CDR3 extends over 13 amino acids. Per germline, CDR1 DFQATT and CDR2 SNEGSKA (reference sequence). The CDR3 DNA sequence: TGCAGTCTTCTGGGGACCTCCTACAATGAGCAGTTCTTC. This codes for CSLLGTSYNEQFF.

This clonotype was found a few times. This chain joins TRBV12-3 or TRBV12-4 and TRBJ2-1, with 12 bases identical to TRBD2. The J segment lost 5 bases and the V segment lost 7 bases, leaving 6 bases of the junction unmatched. The CDR3 runs to 15 residues. For the CDR3, the DNA is TGTGCCAGCATCAAAACTAGCGGGGGGAACAATGAGCAGTTCTTC. This sequence encodes CASIKTSGGNNEQFF.

V is TRBV4-2 and J is TRBJ1-2; 8 bases line up with TRBD1. V shed 2 bases and J 4 bases; nucleotides not matched to a gene: 9. Germline V gene data show CDR1 as LGHNA and CDR2 as YNFKEQ. The CDR3 has 16 amino acids. The chain's CDR3 is CASSQPNNDRGYGYTF. DNA for the CDR3: TGTGCCAGCAGCCAACCTAACAATGACAGGGGCTATGGCTACACCTTC.

The CDR3 sequence: CATSRDYRGLTDTQYF. In DNA form, the CDR3 reads TGTGCCACCAGCAGAGATTACAGGGGGCTAACAGATACGCAGTATTTT. V is TRBV15 and J is TRBJ2-3; the match to TRBD1 covers 9 bases. This CDR3 region has 16 residues. V dropped 0 bases and J dropped 3; count of bases not matched to a gene: 4. Looked up from germline, CDR1 is LNHNV and CDR2 is YYDKDF (reference sequence).